What follows is one TCR beta chain and its context. Its specific antigen is unknown. Base qualities were left out, and no much larger clone turns up one base away. The data stem from a study of T-cell reconstitution after alpha-beta-depleted transplantation in children (TCRdb year 2016). Regarding the study in general: The study quantitatively tracked T-cell immune reconstitution after TCRalphabeta/CD19-depleted allogeneic hematopoietic cell transplantation in children using TCR repertoire profiling.

The treatment or condition label for this specimen denotes: allogeneic hematopoietic cell transplantation with graft depleted of TCRalphabeta T cells and CD19 B cells. TCRalphabeta/CD19-depleted allogeneic hematopoietic cell grafts were given to the transplant recipients, all of whom were children. Library creation used PCR. The sequencer listed for this sample is Illumina HiSeq 2500. TCR libraries were prepared with molecular barcoding, using unique molecular identifiers to normalize TCRbeta repertoire quantification. TCRdb ran its own pipeline on the public reads, namely fastp trimming at Q25 and MiXCR clone calling, and kept in-frame beta chains. CDR3 protein duplicates are merged, each entry listing the most common genes and DNA. This sample comprises approximately 350,000 distinct CDR3 sequences, about a sixth of them detected only once. The ten most abundant clones make up around two fifths of the sample.

Broad study findings and their caveats: Apparently early alphabetaT-cell count recovery about two months after transplant reportedly relied on only several hundred rapidly expanded clones derived from non-depleted graft cells. The frequencies of hyperexpanded clones fell over the following months, and after one year, T-cell counts and TCRbeta diversity were mostly attributed to newly produced T cells. In some patients, high TCRbeta diversity at day 60 was attributed to recipient T cells and intrathymic progenitors that had survived conditioning.

The receptor was derived from a male patient between 2 and 10 years old who had a stem cell transplant for acute lymphoblastic leukemia, so the T cells may come from the graft donor. The specimen was PBMCs, mostly from graft donor cells, collected 360 days after TCRalphabeta/CD19-depleted stem cell transplant.

The CDR3 corresponds to CASSYGLDPYNEQFF. The bases read TGTGCCAGCAGTTATGGGCTGGACCCCTACAATGAGCAGTTCTTC. The V and J genes are TRBV6-5 and TRBJ2-1; the D segment cannot be called with confidence. The CDR3 sequence holds 15 residues, the cysteine and phenylalanine included. The entry retains the CDR3 DNA only, 45 bases that are in frame from base 1. Cut back by 3 bases and 2 bases, the V and J ends lie 11 bases apart. The germline V gene gives CDR1 as MNHEY and CDR2 as SVGAGI.